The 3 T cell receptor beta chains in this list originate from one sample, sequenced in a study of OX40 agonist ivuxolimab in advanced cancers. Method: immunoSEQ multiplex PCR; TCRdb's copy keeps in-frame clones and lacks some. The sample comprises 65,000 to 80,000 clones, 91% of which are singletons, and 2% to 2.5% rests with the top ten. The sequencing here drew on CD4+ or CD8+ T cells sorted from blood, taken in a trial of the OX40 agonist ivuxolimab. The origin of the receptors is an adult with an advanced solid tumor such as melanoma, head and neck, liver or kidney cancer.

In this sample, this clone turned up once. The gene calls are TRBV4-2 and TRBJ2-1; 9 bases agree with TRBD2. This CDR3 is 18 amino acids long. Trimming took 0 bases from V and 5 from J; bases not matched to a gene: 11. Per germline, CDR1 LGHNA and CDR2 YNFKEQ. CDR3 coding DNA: TGTGCCAGCAGCCAAGACAGGGGTGGTAGCGGGAGAAACAATGAGCAGTTCTTC. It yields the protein CASSQDRGGSGRNNEQFF.

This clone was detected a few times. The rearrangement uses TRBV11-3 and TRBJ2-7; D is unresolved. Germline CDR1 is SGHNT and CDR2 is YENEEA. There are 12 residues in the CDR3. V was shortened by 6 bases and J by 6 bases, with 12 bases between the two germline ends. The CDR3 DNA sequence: TGTGCCAGCAGACAGCCATCCGGCGAGCAGTACTTC. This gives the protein CASRQPSGEQYF.

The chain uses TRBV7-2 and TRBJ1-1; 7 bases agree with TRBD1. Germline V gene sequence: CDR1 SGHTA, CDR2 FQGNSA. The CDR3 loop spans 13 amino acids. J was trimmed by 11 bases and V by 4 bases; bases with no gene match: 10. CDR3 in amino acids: CASSSEQGIPAFF. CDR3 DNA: TGTGCCAGCAGCTCTGAACAGGGGATTCCGGCTTTCTTT.